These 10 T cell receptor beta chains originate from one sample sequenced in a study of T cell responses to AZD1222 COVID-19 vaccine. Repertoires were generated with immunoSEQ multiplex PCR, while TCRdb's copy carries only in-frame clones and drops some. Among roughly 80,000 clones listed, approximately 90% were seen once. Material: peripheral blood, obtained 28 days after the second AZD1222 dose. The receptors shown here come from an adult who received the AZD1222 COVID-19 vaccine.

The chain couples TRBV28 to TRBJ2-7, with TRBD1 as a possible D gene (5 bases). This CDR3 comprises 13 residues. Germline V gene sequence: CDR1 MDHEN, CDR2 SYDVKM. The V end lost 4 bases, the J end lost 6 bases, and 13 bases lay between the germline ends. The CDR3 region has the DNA TGTGCCAGCAGTTCCCCCAGGGTTGCCGAGCAGTACTTC. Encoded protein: CASSSPRVAEQYF.

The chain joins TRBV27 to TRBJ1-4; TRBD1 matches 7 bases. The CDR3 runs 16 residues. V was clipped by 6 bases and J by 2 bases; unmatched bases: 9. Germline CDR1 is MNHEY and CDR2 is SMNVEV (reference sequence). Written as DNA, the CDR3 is TGTGCCAGCAGGCCCATCCGACAGGGTACTAATGAAAAACTGTTTTTT. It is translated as CASRPIRQGTNEKLFF.

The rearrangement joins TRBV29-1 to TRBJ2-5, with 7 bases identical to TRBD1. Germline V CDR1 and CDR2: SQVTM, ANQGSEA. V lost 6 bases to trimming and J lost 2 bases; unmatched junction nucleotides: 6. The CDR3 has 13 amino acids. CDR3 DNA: TGCAGCGTCGCGAGGGGGCAACAAGAGACCCAGTACTTC. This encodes CSVARGQQETQYF.

Here the CDR3 DNA reads TGCGCCAGCAGCGCGCGGACAGGGCCAAACATGAACACTGAAGCTTTCTTT. It encodes CASSARTGPNMNTEAFF. The chain carries TRBV5-1 and TRBJ1-1; 8 nucleotides agree with TRBD1. The CDR3 totals 17 residues. CDR1 is SGHRS, CDR2 YFSETQ, per germline. V lost 4 bases to trimming and J lost 0 bases; unmatched junction nucleotides: 11.

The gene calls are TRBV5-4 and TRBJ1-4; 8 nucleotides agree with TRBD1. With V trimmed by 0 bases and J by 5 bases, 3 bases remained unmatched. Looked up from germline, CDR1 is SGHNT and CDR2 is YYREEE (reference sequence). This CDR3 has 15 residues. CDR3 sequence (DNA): TGTGCCAGCAGCTTGGTGGGACAGGAGAATGAAAAACTGTTTTTT. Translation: CASSLVGQENEKLFF.

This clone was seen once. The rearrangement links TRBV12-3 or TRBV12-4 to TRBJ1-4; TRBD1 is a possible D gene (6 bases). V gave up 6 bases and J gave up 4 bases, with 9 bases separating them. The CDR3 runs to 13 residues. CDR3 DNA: TGTGCCAGCAGGGACAGACTTAATGAAAAACTGTTTTTT. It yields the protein CASRDRLNEKLFF.

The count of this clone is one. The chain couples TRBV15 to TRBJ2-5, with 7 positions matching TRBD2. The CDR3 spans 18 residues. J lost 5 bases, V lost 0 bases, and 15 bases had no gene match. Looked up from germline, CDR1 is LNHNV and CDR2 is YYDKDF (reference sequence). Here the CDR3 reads CATSRDPLGVGGGETQYF. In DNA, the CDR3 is TGTGCCACCAGCAGAGATCCCCTAGGGGTTGGGGGAGGGGAGACCCAGTACTTC.

The CDR3 sequence: CASHRGTHNEQFF. The CDR3, as DNA: TGTGCCAGCCACCGAGGGACGCACAATGAGCAGTTCTTC. This chain joins TRBV9 and TRBJ2-1; D is tentatively TRBD1 or TRBD2 (5 bases each). The germline CDR1 and CDR2 sequences are SGDLS and YYNGEE. The CDR3 is 13 amino acids. Between the trimmed V and J ends, which lost 7 bases and 5 bases, there was a span of 13 bases.

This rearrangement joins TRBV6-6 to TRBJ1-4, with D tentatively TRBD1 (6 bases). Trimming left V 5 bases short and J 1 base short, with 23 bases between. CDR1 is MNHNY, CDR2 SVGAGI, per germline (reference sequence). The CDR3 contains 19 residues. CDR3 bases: TGTGCCAGCAGTCCTACAGGGCGACTGTGGGAGCGAACTAATGAAAAACTGTTTTTT. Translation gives CASSPTGRLWERTNEKLFF.

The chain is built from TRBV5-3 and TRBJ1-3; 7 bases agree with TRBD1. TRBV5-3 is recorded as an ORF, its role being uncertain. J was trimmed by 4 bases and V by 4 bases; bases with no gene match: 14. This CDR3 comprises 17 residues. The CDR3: CARSPKNTGVSGNTIYF. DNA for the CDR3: TGTGCCAGAAGCCCAAAAAATACAGGGGTGTCCGGAAACACCATATATTTT.